The 19 T cell receptor beta chains given below trace back to one sample, sequenced in a study of blood T cell repertoires in COVID-19. Only in-frame clones appear in the TCRdb table, and some are missing; sequencing was by immunoSEQ multiplex PCR. The sample includes some 330,000 clones, more than 70% of them seen just once. Source material: PBMCs or T cells enriched from blood (not recorded which). Receptors were obtained from a man aged 40-49 years in a cohort exposed to, infected with or recovered from COVID-19 (not recorded which).

The chain combines TRBV5-1 with TRBJ2-1, with 9 positions matching TRBD1. From germline, CDR1 is SGHRS and CDR2 YFSETQ. CDR3 length: 16 amino acids. V lost 4 bases and J lost 2; bases outside the gene matches: 7. CDR3 DNA sequence: TGCGCCAGCAGCGGAACCACAGGGGGCCCCTACAATGAGCAGTTCTTC. Amino acids: CASSGTTGGPYNEQFF.

The rearrangement uses TRBV27 and TRBJ1-1; unclear D gene. The CDR3 totals 13 residues. The V gene's germline CDR1 is MNHEY and CDR2 SMNVEV (reference sequence). The germline V and J ends were trimmed by 2 bases and 4 bases, with 8 bases remaining between them. The CDR3 DNA reads as TGTGCCAGCAGTTTACGGTCGGGCACTGAAGCTTTCTTT. Its protein product is CASSLRSGTEAFF.

This clone has a single count. The chain links TRBV30 to TRBJ1-2; possible D gene TRBD1, 6 bases. The CDR3 covers 14 residues. Germline CDR1 reads GTSNPN; CDR2 reads SVGIG (reference sequence). DNA of the CDR3: TGTGCTGTCGACCCCGTGGGGGCGAACTATGGCTACACCTTC. Residues: CAVDPVGANYGYTF.

This clone showed up just a few times. V is TRBV28 and J is TRBJ2-3, with D perhaps matching TRBD2 (6 bases). This CDR3 is 14 amino acids long. V gave up 4 bases and J gave up 6 bases, with 14 bases separating them. Germline assignment: CDR1 MDHEN and CDR2 SYDVKM. CDR3 nucleotide sequence: TGTGCCAGCAGTTGGTCCGGGAGCCGGGATACGCAGTATTTT. Its protein is CASSWSGSRDTQYF.

The rearrangement links TRBV28 to TRBJ1-6; D possibly corresponds to TRBD1 (6 bases). Per germline, CDR1 MDHEN and CDR2 SYDVKM. CDR3 size: 14 residues. V was clipped by 3 bases and J by 8 bases, with 11 bases between them. Here the CDR3 reads CASSLRTGYSPLHF. CDR3 DNA: TGTGCCAGCAGTTTGAGAACAGGGTATTCACCCCTCCACTTT.

The rearrangement uses TRBV6-5 and TRBJ2-1; 8 nucleotides line up with TRBD2. The V gene end was trimmed by 6 bases and the J gene end by 10 bases; junction bases not matched to a gene: 14. The CDR3 spans 15 residues. The germline gives CDR1 MNHEY, CDR2 SVGAGI. The CDR3, as DNA: TGTGCCAGCAGACCGAGGCTAGCGGGCAAAGACGAGCAGTTCTTC. It translates to CASRPRLAGKDEQFF.

This rearrangement joins TRBV13 to TRBJ1-3; D is unresolved. Trimming took off 3 bases at V and 4 bases at J, with 10 bases between the two ends. The CDR3 spans 14 residues. Germline V gives CDR1 PRHDT, CDR2 FYEKMQ (reference sequence). This chain's CDR3 is CASSFRSSGNTIYF. DNA for the CDR3: TGTGCCAGCAGCTTCCGGTCGTCCGGAAACACCATATATTTT. The full variable domain, in which reference TRBV13 and TRBJ1-3 provide the parts outside the CDR3, is AAGVIQSPRHLIKEKRETATLKCYPIPRHDTVYWYQQGPGQDPQFLISFYEKMQSDKGSIPDRFSAQQFSDYHSELNMSSLELGDSALYFCASSFRSSGNTIYFGEGSWLTVV.

J is TRBJ2-1 and V is TRBV27; 7 nucleotides agree with TRBD2. From germline, CDR1 is MNHEY and CDR2 SMNVEV (reference sequence). Trimming took 1 base from V and 9 from J; bases not matched to a gene: 15. The CDR3 extends over 17 amino acids. DNA for the CDR3: TGTGCCAGCAGTTTATTGGGTAGCGGGCTAGTTTTATTTGAGCAGTTCTTC. Protein product: CASSLLGSGLVLFEQFF.

This chain connects TRBV19 to TRBJ2-1; 10 bases map to TRBD1. The CDR3 is 16 amino acids. Germline CDR1 is LNHDA and CDR2 is SQIVND (reference sequence). CDR3 amino acids: CASTRLRDRGLNEQFF. The CDR3 region has the DNA TGTGCTTCTACTAGGCTCCGGGACAGGGGCCTCAATGAGCAGTTCTTC.

The V call is TRBV4-1, the J call TRBJ2-2; 9 nucleotides align to TRBD2. In germline, CDR1 is MGHRA, CDR2 YSYEKL. Trimming removed 0 bases from V and 4 bases from J; junction bases left unmatched: 6. There are 17 residues in the CDR3. CDR3 bases: TGCGCCAGCAGCCAAGAGGGGATAGCGGGAGTCACCGGGGAGCTGTTTTTT. This translates into CASSQEGIAGVTGELFF.

This chain uses TRBV30 with TRBJ2-7; weak D call: TRBD2 (6 bases). Germline V gene sequence: CDR1 GTSNPN, CDR2 SVGIG (reference sequence). The CDR3 is 14 residues long. The V end lost 0 bases, the J end lost 4 bases, and 13 bases lay between the germline ends. This CDR3 is CAWSVTGLNYEQYF. CDR3 sequence (DNA): TGTGCCTGGAGTGTTACGGGACTTAATTACGAGCAGTACTTC.

This rearrangement joins TRBV4-2 to TRBJ2-3; TRBD2 aligns across 8 bases. V dropped 1 base and J dropped 4; count of bases not matched to a gene: 13. CDR1 and CDR2 (germline): LGHNA, YNFKEQ. The CDR3 is 18 residues long. Written as DNA, the CDR3 is TGTGCCAGCAGCCAAGGAAGCGGTAGCGGGGCCTTCGCAGATACGCAGTATTTT. Amino acid sequence: CASSQGSGSGAFADTQYF.

The rearrangement links TRBV30 to TRBJ1-3; no firm D call. Trimming took 8 bases from V and 5 from J, leaving 10 bases between them. Germline-derived CDR1 and CDR2 are GTSNPN and SVGIG (reference sequence). The CDR3 runs to 11 residues. The CDR3 coding sequence is TGTGCCGAGGAGGGAAGAAACACCATATATTTT. Its translation: CAEEGRNTIYF.

A note on this clone: At one end, the junction sequence differs from germline, possibly due to a read error. The chain combines TRBV5-8 with TRBJ2-7; D gene unclear. Germline CDR1 and CDR2: SGHTS and YDEGEE. The CDR3 is 13 amino acids. CDR3 sequence: CASSLDNRHLQHF. CDR3 DNA sequence: TGTGCCAGCAGCTTAGATAATCGACATCTCCAGCACTTC. Combining the CDR3 with reference TRBV5-8 and TRBJ2-7 gives the whole variable domain EAGVTQSPTHLIKTRGQQATLRCSPISGHTSVYWYQQALGLGLQFLLWYDEGEERNRGNFPPRFSGRQFPNYSSELNVNALELEDSALYLCASSLDNRHLQHFGPGTRLTVT.

The table lists this clone with a count of one. The V call is TRBV7-2, the J call TRBJ2-3; D not resolved. The CDR3 consists of 14 residues. Germline loops: CDR1 SGHTA, CDR2 FQGNSA. V was shortened by 1 base and J by 0 bases, with 5 bases between the two germline ends. This CDR3 reads CASSLGHSTDTQYF. CDR3 DNA sequence: TGTGCCAGCAGCTTAGGACACAGCACAGATACGCAGTATTTT.

This rearrangement joins TRBV2 to TRBJ2-7, with 7 nucleotides matching TRBD1. Germline V gives CDR1 SNHLY, CDR2 FYNNEI. V gave up 8 bases and J gave up 6 bases; unmatched junction bases: 10. The CDR3 sequence is 13 residues long. CDR3 loop: CASQTGIGSEQYF. CDR3 DNA: TGTGCCAGCCAGACAGGGATTGGGTCCGAGCAGTACTTC.

This chain joins TRBV11-2 and TRBJ2-7, with 11 bases identical to TRBD2. With V trimmed by 1 base and J by 6 bases, 5 bases remained unmatched. The CDR3 is 15 residues long. CDR1 is SGHAT and CDR2 is FQNNGV in the germline V gene. The CDR3 loop is CASSLGSGRAGEQYF. CDR3 DNA sequence: TGTGCCAGCAGCTTAGGTAGCGGGAGGGCGGGCGAGCAGTACTTC.

The chain's CDR3 is CAGGVAGHSYEQYF. The CDR3 DNA reads as TGTGCCGGGGGGGTCGCGGGTCACTCCTACGAGCAGTACTTC. V usage is TRBV6-5 and J usage is TRBJ2-7, with TRBD2 identical over 7 bases. Trimming removed 11 bases from V and 0 bases from J; junction bases left unmatched: 10. This CDR3 is 14 amino acids long. Germline-derived CDR1 and CDR2 are MNHEY and SVGAGI.

The CDR3 reads CASSPGVRTGTYNEQFF. Here the CDR3 DNA reads TGTGCCAGCAGCCCAGGTGTGCGGACAGGGACCTACAATGAGCAGTTCTTC. The rearrangement links TRBV27 to TRBJ2-1; 8 positions match TRBD1. V lost 6 bases, J lost 2 bases, and 12 bases stayed unmatched. CDR1 and CDR2 (germline): MNHEY, SMNVEV (reference sequence). This CDR3 has 17 amino acids.